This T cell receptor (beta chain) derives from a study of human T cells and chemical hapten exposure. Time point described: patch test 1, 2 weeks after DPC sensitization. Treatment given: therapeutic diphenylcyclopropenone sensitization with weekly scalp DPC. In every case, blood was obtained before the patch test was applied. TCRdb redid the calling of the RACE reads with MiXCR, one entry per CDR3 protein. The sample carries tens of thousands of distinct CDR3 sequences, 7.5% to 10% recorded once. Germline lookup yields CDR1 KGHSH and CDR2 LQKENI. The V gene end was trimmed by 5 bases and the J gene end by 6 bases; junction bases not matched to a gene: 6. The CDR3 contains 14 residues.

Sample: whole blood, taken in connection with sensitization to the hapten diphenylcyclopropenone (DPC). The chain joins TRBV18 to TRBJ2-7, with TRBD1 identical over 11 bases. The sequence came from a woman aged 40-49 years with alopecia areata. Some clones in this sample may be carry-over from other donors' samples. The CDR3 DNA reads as TGTGCCAGCTCATACCGGGACAGGGGGTTCGAGCAGTACTTC. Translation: CASSYRDRGFEQYF.